This TCR beta chain was captured in a study of T cell responses to AZD1222 COVID-19 vaccine listed by TCRdb under 2021. For the study in its entirety: A total of 233 trial participants underwent TCR sequencing, of whom some 210 received two doses of AZD1222 and about 25 received two doses of the MenACWY control vaccine. Trial participants were enrolled into age subgroups of 18-55, 56-69 and 70-plus years, which contained about 150, 28 and 57 TCR-sequenced participants, respectively. Summary of the overall study and its limitations: In the small 56-69-year group, the increase in depth fell short of significance, most likely because of low power. Reportedly, close to half of the unique spike-specific TCRs recognized epitopes lying outside the regions that are mutated in the B.1.351 and B.1.1.7 variants. Conclusions about previously exposed vaccinees are limited, since just five or six AZD1222 recipients were seropositive for SARS-CoV-2 at baseline. Most participants were white British and females outnumbered males, and the authors suggested that clonal diversity may have been underestimated. The whole spike protein was spanned by vaccine-associated CD4 TCRs, and dominant responses were seen in regions 160-218 and 743-854. After two AZD1222 doses, both the breadth and the depth of spike-specific TCRs were significantly higher than at day 0 and than in MenACWY recipients. Because no day 14 peak-response samples were available, repertoires were characterized only after the peak T cell response.

Remarks on this clone: Its target antigen remains unknown. No much larger clone exists at a distance of one base, and base qualities are not known.

The CDR3 regions of human TCRbeta chains were subjected to immunosequencing. Processing in the source paper ran as follows. TCRs in the repertoires were compared against a reference library of SARS-CoV-2-specific TCRs that had been generated with the MIRA antigen-specificity platform. Breadth meant the fraction of unique TCRs that were SARS-CoV-2-associated, whereas depth meant the fraction of total T cells that were SARS-CoV-2-associated. Each spike-specific TCR was assigned to its reactive spike region and to a CD4 or CD8 class using the MIRA data. Log10-transformed breadth and depth values were compared by one-way ANOVA with Sidak's multiple comparisons tests. The table was pulled from immuneACCESS by TCRdb, which kept in-frame rearrangements only. Such tables lose some clones; where checked, under half of the loss comes from unresolved V genes, and the rest has no known cause. V, J and clone size reflect that table, while D and trimming were determined from the DNA. The sample profile shows roughly 60,000 clones; 70% to 80% of them were found once. The ten top clones hold roughly 4% of the sample.

The trim is 3 bases for V and 3 bases for J, with a gap of 15 bases between the germline ends. The germline V gene gives CDR1 as MDHEN and CDR2 as SYDVKM. The CDR3 spans 15 residues, from the cysteine through the phenylalanine. Only the CDR3 region is kept as DNA, spanning 45 bases read in frame from base 1. The time point tag for this specimen amounts to: about 28 days (+/-7) after the second vaccine dose. AZD1222 recipients whose second dose came at about 4 weeks and those whose second dose came at about 12 weeks were combined into one group, since spike-specific TCR depth and breadth did not differ between the two schedules. Vaccinee samples came from UK trials COV001 and COV002, including a single-blind randomized controlled phase 2/3 trial of AZD1222 (ChAdOx1 nCoV-19) in healthy adults. For TCRbeta chain sequencing, PBMC samples were collected from trial participants at day 0 and at day 28 after the second dose.

This TCR was sampled from an adult who received the AZD1222 COVID-19 vaccine. The chain is assembled from TRBV28 and TRBJ2-7, with the D assignment possibly TRBD1 or TRBD2, given 5 matching bases for each. Sequenced here: peripheral blood, sampled 28 days after the second AZD1222 dose. The nucleotides are TGTGCCAGCAGTTTTGGGTTGGGACGGAACTACGAGCAGTACTTC. This codes for CASSFGLGRNYEQYF.